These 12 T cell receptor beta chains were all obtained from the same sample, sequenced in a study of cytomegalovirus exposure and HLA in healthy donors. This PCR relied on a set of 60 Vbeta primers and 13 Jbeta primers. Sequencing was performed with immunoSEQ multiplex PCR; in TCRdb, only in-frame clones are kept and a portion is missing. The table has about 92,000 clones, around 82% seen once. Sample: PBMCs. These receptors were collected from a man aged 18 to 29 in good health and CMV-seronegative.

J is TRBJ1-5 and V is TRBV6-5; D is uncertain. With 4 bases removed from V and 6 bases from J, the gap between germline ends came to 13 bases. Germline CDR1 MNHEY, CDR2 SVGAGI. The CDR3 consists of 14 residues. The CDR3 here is CASSLWRIGQPQHF. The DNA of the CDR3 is TGTGCCAGCAGTTTGTGGAGGATCGGTCAGCCCCAGCATTTT.

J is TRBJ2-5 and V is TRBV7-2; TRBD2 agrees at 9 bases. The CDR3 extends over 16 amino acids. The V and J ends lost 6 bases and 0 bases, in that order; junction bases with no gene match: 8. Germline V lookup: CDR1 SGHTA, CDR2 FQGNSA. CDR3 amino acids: CASRSGSGGYQETQYF. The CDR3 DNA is TGTGCCAGCAGATCGGGCAGCGGGGGGTACCAAGAGACCCAGTACTTC.

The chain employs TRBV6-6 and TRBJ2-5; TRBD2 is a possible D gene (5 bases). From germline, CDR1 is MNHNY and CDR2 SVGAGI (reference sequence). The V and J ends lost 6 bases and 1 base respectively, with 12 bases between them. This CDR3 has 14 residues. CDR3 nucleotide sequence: TGTGCCAGCAGCTCCTCCAGCGGCCAAGAGACCCAGTACTTC. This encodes CASSSSSGQETQYF.

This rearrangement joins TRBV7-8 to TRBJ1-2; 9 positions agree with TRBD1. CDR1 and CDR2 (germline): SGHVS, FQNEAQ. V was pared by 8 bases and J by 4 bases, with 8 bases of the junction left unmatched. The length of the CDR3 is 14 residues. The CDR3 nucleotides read TGTGCCAGCGGGTTACAGGGGGCCGGCTATGGCTACACCTTC. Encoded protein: CASGLQGAGYGYTF.

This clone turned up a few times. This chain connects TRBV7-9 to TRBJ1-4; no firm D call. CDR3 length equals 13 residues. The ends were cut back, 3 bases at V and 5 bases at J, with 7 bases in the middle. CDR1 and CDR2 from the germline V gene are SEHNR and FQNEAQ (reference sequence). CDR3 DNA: TGTGCCAGCAGCTTCGTCCCCAATGAAAAACTGTTTTTT. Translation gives CASSFVPNEKLFF.

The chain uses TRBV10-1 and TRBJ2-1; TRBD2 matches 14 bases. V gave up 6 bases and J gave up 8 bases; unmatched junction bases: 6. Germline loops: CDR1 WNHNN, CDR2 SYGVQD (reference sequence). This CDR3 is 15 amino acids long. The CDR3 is CASSGTSGGRDEQFF. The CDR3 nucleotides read TGCGCCAGCAGCGGGACTAGCGGGGGACGGGATGAGCAGTTCTTC.

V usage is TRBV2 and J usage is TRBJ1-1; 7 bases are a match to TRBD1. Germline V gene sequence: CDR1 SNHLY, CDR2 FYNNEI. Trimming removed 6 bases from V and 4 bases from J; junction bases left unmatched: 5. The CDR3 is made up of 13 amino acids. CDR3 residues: CASRARTGTEAFF. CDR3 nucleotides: TGTGCCAGCAGGGCTCGGACAGGCACTGAAGCTTTCTTT.

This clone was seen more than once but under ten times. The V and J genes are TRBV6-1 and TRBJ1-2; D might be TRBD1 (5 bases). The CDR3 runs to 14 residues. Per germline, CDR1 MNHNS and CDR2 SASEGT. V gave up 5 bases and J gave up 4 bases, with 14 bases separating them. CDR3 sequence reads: CASSSRGEGYGYTF. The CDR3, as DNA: TGTGCCAGCAGTTCTCGGGGGGAGGGCTATGGCTACACCTTC.

The CDR3 DNA sequence: TGTGCCAGCAGTGCGGCGGGGGGGAGCACAGATACGCAGTATTTT. It is translated as CASSAAGGSTDTQYF. The chain employs TRBV9 and TRBJ2-3; TRBD2 matches 9 bases. The V gene's germline CDR1 is SGDLS and CDR2 YYNGEE. The CDR3 extends over 15 amino acids. Unmatched junction bases numbered 4, after V lost 5 bases and J lost 0 bases. Looking up the rest from reference TRBV9 and TRBJ2-3 gives the full variable domain: DSGVTQTPKHLITATGQRVTLRCSPRSGDLSVYWYQQSLDQGLQFLIQYYNGEERAKGNILERFSAQQFPDLHSELNLSSLELGDSALYFCASSAAGGSTDTQYFGPGTRLTVL.

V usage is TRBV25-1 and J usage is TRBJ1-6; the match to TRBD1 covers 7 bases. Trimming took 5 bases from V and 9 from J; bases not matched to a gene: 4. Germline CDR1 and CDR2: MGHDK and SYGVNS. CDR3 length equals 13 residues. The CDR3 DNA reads TGTGCCAGCAGTCTGACAGGGTTTTCACCCCTCCACTTT. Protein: CASSLTGFSPLHF. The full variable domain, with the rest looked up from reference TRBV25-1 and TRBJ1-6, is EADIYQTPRYLVIGTGKKITLECSQTMGHDKMYWYQQDPGMELHLIHYSYGVNSTEKGDLSSESTVSRIRTEHFPLTLESARPSHTSQYLCASSLTGFSPLHFGNGTRLTVT.

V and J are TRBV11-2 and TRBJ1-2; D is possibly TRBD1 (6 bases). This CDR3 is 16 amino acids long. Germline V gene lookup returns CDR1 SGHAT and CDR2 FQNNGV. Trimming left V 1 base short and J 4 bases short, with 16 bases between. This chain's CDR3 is CASSLAKNRVTYGYTF. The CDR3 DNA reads TGTGCCAGCAGCTTAGCCAAGAACAGGGTGACCTATGGCTACACCTTC.

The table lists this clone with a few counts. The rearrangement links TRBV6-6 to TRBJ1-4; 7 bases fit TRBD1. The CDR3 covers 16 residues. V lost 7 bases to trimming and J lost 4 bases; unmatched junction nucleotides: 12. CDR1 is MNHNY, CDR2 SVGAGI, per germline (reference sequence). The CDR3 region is CASNRFTGANNEKLFF. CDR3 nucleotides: TGTGCCAGCAACCGATTTACAGGGGCGAATAATGAAAAACTGTTTTTT.